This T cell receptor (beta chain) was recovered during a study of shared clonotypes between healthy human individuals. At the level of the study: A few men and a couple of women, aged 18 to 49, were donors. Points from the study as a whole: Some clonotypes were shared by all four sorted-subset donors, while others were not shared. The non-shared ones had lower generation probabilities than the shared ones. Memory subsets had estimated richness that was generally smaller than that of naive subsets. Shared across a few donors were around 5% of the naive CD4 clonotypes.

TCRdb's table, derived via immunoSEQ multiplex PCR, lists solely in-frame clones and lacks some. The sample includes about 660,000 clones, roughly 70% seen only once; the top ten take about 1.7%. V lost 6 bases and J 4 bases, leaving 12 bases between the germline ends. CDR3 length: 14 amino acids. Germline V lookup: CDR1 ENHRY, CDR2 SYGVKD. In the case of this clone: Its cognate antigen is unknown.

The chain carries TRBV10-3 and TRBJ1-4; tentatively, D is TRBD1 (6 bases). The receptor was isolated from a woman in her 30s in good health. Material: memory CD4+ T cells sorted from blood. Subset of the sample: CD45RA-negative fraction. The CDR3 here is CAIRGGSGNEKLFF. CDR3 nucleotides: TGTGCCATCAGGGGGGGCTCGGGTAATGAAAAACTGTTTTTT.